The present T cell receptor beta chain was sequenced within a study of blood T cell repertoires in COVID-19 (dated by TCRdb to between 2020 and 2021). At the level of the whole study: Samples covering the acute and convalescent phases of COVID-19 were provided by collaborators in the United States, Italy and Spain. The prospective study material was composed of cDNA or gDNA derived from T cells, B-cell-depleted T cells, or PBMCs. Deeply sampled blood TCRbeta repertoires from subjects exposed to, actively infected with, or recovered from COVID-19 were included in the dataset. The repertoires were released in a freely available public database meant as a resource for research on the immune response to SARS-CoV-2. The samples were drawn from the first 160 participants of the ongoing ImmuneRACE study and from 1,254 subjects provided by 6 global collaborators. The sample metadata nearly always contained a de-identified subject ID, COVID-19 status, age in years and sex. Where HLA class I and class II types were available, the types were taken from metadata supplied by the sample provider, not from assay-based typing.

On the study overall, not on this receptor specifically: Clinical and demographic metadata were provided uncurated, with the amount varying by source and participant.

From the germline V gene (reference sequence), CDR1 is LGHDT and CDR2 is YNNKEL. Taken from cysteine to phenylalanine, the CDR3 has 14 residues. Only CDR3 DNA is held: 42 bases, read in frame from base 1. A distance of 11 bases separates the germline ends of V and J, which lose 0 bases and 7 bases respectively. TCRbeta CDR3 regions were amplified from genomic DNA by means of the immunoSEQ Assay, a bias-controlled multiplex PCR. Regarding the original processing steps: The number of nucleated cells in each sample was estimated by amplification of reference gene primers within the assay. To quantify the absolute abundance of each unique TCRbeta CDR3 rearrangement, sequence reads were collapsed and filtered. For each sample, productive Simpson clonality was calculated as the square root of Simpson's diversity index over productive rearrangements. The clones in this table, taken by TCRdb from immuneACCESS, are in-frame only. Not every clone is retained; where verified, under half of the shortfall comes from an unresolved V gene, and the cause of the rest is unknown. V and J calls and clone size are as listed in that table; D and trimming were resolved from the DNA. The sample profile shows over 100,000 clones; around nine tenths of them were found once. Around 10% of the sample is held by the ten biggest clonotypes.

At one collaborating source in Seattle, patients were enrolled during active infection and were followed longitudinally through the course of disease. Each collaborating institution followed its own protocols to collect whole blood in K2EDTA tubes. For TCRbeta analysis, collaborator samples were shipped as frozen whole blood, as isolated PBMCs, or as DNA extracted from either sample type. Concerning this clone: Its antigen remains undetermined. One base away there is no much larger clone; base qualities are not given.

The sequence is built from TRBV3-1 (or the pseudogene TRBV3-2) and TRBJ2-3, with TRBD2 as a weak D call on 5 bases. The source material was peripheral blood. The sequence came from a woman between 70 and 85 years old with COVID-19, enrolled during active disease. The DNA sequence is TGTGCCAGCAGCCAAGATAGCCTAGCCAATACGCAGTATTTT. Its protein product is CASSQDSLANTQYF.